The subject of this entry is one T cell receptor (beta chain). Its matching antigen is unknown. The run depth of the assay was deep. Each subset's genomic DNA was shared equally among a number of immunoSEQ plates. The method was immunoSEQ multiplex PCR; TCRdb's version includes in-frame clones alone and lacks a portion of them. Among a few million clones listed, approximately 95% were seen once. This sample is drawn from a study of shared clonotypes between healthy human individuals. About the study: Each donor's CD8 memory used one plate, CD8 naive two, each CD4 subset three. Broader study findings: Memory subsets generally showed lower estimated richness than naive subsets.

Germline CDR1 is MRHNA and CDR2 is SNTAGT. V was pared by 8 bases and J by 0 bases, with 8 bases of the junction left unmatched. CDR3 length equals 15 residues. This receptor was obtained from a man between 18 and 29 years old in good health. The rearrangement joins TRBV6-4 to TRBJ1-1; 8 bases are shared with TRBD1. Material: naive CD4+ T cells sorted from blood. Subset given: CD45RA+ positively selected. Here the CDR3 reads CASGGQGQMNTEAFF. DNA of the CDR3: TGTGCCAGCGGAGGACAGGGTCAAATGAACACTGAAGCTTTCTTT.